The 2 T cell receptor beta chains reported below all come from one sample, sequenced in a study of shared clonotypes between healthy human individuals. The assay was immunoSEQ multiplex PCR, and TCRdb's table has in-frame clones only and misses some. The sample lists some 2,000,000 clones, 90% to 95% seen once, with roughly 0.13% in the top ten. The sequenced sample consisted of naive CD4+ T cells sorted from blood. Subset of the sample: CD45RA+ positively selected. These TCRs come from a man between 18 and 29 years old in good health.

V usage is TRBV30 and J usage is TRBJ1-4, with D maybe TRBD1 (5 bases). The germline gives CDR1 GTSNPN, CDR2 SVGIG (reference sequence). The CDR3 length is 15 residues. V was pared by 1 base and J by 2 bases, with 11 bases between. This CDR3 reads CAWSAGTVTNEKLFF. The CDR3 DNA reads as TGTGCCTGGAGTGCCGGGACGGTCACTAATGAAAAACTGTTTTTT. The full variable domain, with the rest looked up from reference TRBV30 and TRBJ1-4, is SQTIHQWPATLVQPVGSPLSLECTVEGTSNPNLYWYRQAAGRGLQLLFYSVGIGQISSEVPQNLSASRPQDRQFILSSKKLLLSDSGFYLCAWSAGTVTNEKLFFGSGTQLSVL.

This clone was detected once. Additional DNA sequences in this sample encode the identical CDR3. The chain is built from TRBV5-4 and TRBJ2-2; 12 positions match TRBD2. Looked up from germline, CDR1 is SGHNT and CDR2 is YYREEE (reference sequence). Trimming cost V 3 bases and J 3 bases; bases outside gene matches: 3. This CDR3 contains 16 residues. This CDR3 reads CASSSGLAGYTGELFF. The CDR3 nucleotides are TGTGCCAGCAGCTCTGGACTAGCGGGGTACACCGGGGAGCTGTTTTTT.